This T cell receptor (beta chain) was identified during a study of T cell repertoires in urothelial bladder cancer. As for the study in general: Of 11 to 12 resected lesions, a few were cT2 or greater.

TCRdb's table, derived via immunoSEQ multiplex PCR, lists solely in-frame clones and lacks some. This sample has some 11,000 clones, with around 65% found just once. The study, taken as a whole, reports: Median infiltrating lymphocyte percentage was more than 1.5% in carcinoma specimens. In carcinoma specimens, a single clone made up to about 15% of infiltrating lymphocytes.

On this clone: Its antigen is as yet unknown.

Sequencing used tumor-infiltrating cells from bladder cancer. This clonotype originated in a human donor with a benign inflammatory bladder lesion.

The CDR3 region is CSPPGAFF. The CDR3 region has the DNA TGCAGCCCCCCGGGAGCTTTCTTT. The rearrangement links TRBV20-1 to TRBJ1-1, with unresolved D. The CDR3 is 8 residues long. Germline V CDR1 and CDR2: DFQATT, SNEGSKA (reference sequence).